A selection of T cell receptor beta chains follows, all from one sample in a study of cytomegalovirus exposure and HLA in healthy donors. The assay was immunoSEQ multiplex PCR, and TCRdb's table has in-frame clones only and misses some. Of over 150,000 clones in the sample, around 65% are singletons; the top ten hold less than 3.5%. Material for sequencing was PBMCs. Receptors were obtained from a woman in her forties in good health and CMV-seropositive. Both conserved end residues are part of each CDR3. Fields, in order: D gene, V gene, clone size, J gene, CDR3 DNA, CDR3 protein. A D gene is named only where the DNA matches it firmly. Not all rows give a size; the values are once, few, many and, for expanded clones, a class.

TRBD2,TRBV25-1,.,TRBJ2-2,TGTGCCAGCAGTGCGGGGGGGGCGGACGGGGAGCTGTTTTTT,CASSAGGADGELFF
TRBD1,TRBV18,.,TRBJ1-5,TGTGCCAGCTCACCAGACGACAGGGATAATCAGCCCCAGCATTTT,CASSPDDRDNQPQHF
TRBD2,TRBV28,.,TRBJ2-7,TGTGCCAGCAGTTCCCCTAGCGGTTTTAGCTCCTACGAGCAGTACTTC,CASSSPSGFSSYEQYF
.,TRBV28,.,TRBJ1-1,TGTGCCAGCGCGGGGAACACTGAAGCTTTCTTT,CASAGNTEAFF
TRBD1,TRBV27,.,TRBJ1-5,TGTGCCAGCAGTTTATTTGGACAGGGGCAGCGAGGGAGCAATCAGCCCCAGCATTTT,CASSLFGQGQRGSNQPQHF
TRBD1,TRBV9,.,TRBJ2-7,TGTGCCAGCAGCGTAGGAAGGGGGCAGGTCCACGAGCAGTACTTC,CASSVGRGQVHEQYF
.,TRBV6-5,.,TRBJ1-1,TGTGCCAGCAGCCCCCGACTGACGACTGAAGCTTTCTTT,CASSPRLTTEAFF
.,TRBV4-2,once,TRBJ1-5,TGTGCCAGCAGCCAAGAGCCGCCCTATAGCAATCAGCCCCAGCATTTT,CASSQEPPYSNQPQHF
TRBD2,TRBV5-4,once,TRBJ2-7,TGTGCCAGCAGCTTGGCCAAGGGACTAGCGGGAGGCGGCGAGCAGTACTTC,CASSLAKGLAGGGEQYF
.,TRBV5-1,.,TRBJ2-1,TGCGCCAGCAGCAGGCTAGCGACGAACAATGAGCAGTTCTTC,CASSRLATNNEQFF
.,TRBV5-6,.,TRBJ2-7,TGTGCCAGCAGCTTGCAGGGCGAGCAGTACTTC,CASSLQGEQYF
TRBD2,TRBV5-5,.,TRBJ2-3,TGTGCCAGCAGCCGCAGGGACGGGAGGGTGACAGATACGCAGTATTTT,CASSRRDGRVTDTQYF
.,TRBV7-2,few,TRBJ1-3,TGTGCCAGCAGCCCGACAGGCAGCGCTGGAAACACCATATATTTT,CASSPTGSAGNTIYF
.,TRBV7-2,.,TRBJ1-1,TGTGCCAGCAGCCTTCCCCGGGTGAACACTGAAGCTTTCTTT,CASSLPRVNTEAFF
.,TRBV29-1,once,TRBJ2-5,TGCAGCGTTGTAATCGGTGCTAGCCTAGCTGAGACCCAGTACTTC,CSVVIGASLAETQYF
TRBD1,TRBV28,.,TRBJ1-4,TGTGCCAGCAGTTTATCGGGACAGGGGACGGAAAAACTGTTTTTT,CASSLSGQGTEKLFF
.,TRBV7-2,.,TRBJ1-1,TGTGCCAGCAGCATCCTAGGGGACACTGAAGCTTTCTTT,CASSILGDTEAFF
.,TRBV4-1,.,TRBJ1-5,TGCGCCAGCAGCCAAGTGGGCCAGGGCTATCAGCCCCAGCATTTT,CASSQVGQGYQPQHF
.,TRBV6-6,.,TRBJ2-7,TGTGCCAGCAGTTACTCGTCTGGGGGGAGCTCCTACGAGCAGTACTTC,CASSYSSGGSSYEQYF
.,TRBV29-1,once,TRBJ1-1,TGCAGCGTTGAGGACTATTTGTCGAGAGCTTTCTTT,CSVEDYLSRAFF
.,TRBV28,.,TRBJ2-3,TGTGCCAGCAGTTTTTCAAGCACAGATACGCAGTATTTT,CASSFSSTDTQYF
.,TRBV5-1,.,TRBJ2-5,TGCGCCAGCGGCGGCGGGGAGGCGGAGACCCAGTACTTC,CASGGGEAETQYF